This passage covers 9 T cell receptor beta chains from one sample sequenced in a study of CD8 T cells in ankylosing spondylitis. TCRdb passed the 5' RACE reads through MiXCR, listing each CDR3 protein once. The sample has 270,000 or so distinct CDR3 sequences, 15% to 20% seen once. Sequencing was performed on blood, either unsorted or a sorted T cell fraction (not recorded which). These receptors came from a male donor with ankylosing spondylitis or in good health (not recorded which).

This chain links TRBV7-9 with TRBJ2-1, with D unclear. The V gene's germline CDR1 is SEHNR and CDR2 FQNEAQ (reference sequence). The CDR3 consists of 12 residues. Trimming left V 11 bases short and J 2 bases short, with 10 bases between. CDR3 amino acids: CAVPGAYNEQFF. The CDR3 DNA reads as TGTGCCGTGCCTGGGGCCTACAATGAGCAGTTCTTC.

This clonotype was counted many times. The chain is built from TRBV10-3 and TRBJ2-1; D possibly corresponds to TRBD2 (5 bases). The CDR3 is 15 residues long. The V end lost 0 bases, the J end lost 9 bases, and 15 bases lay between the germline ends. Per germline, CDR1 ENHRY and CDR2 SYGVKD. The CDR3 loop is CAISESSQASFEQFF. CDR3 in DNA: TGTGCCATCAGTGAGTCTAGTCAGGCTAGCTTTGAGCAGTTCTTC.

This clonotype was seen only a few times. The chain links TRBV27 to TRBJ2-5; 12 bases map to TRBD1. This CDR3 spans 17 amino acids. CDR1 and CDR2 from the germline V gene are MNHEY and SMNVEV (reference sequence). V was clipped by 7 bases and J by 7 bases; unmatched bases: 16. CDR3 in DNA: TGTGCCAGCAACCTCGCCGGGACAGGGGGCCCCCCAGGGACCCAGTACTTC. It translates to CASNLAGTGGPPGTQYF.

This clonotype was counted between two and nine times. The gene calls are TRBV4-1 and TRBJ2-1; D is unclear. CDR3 length equals 12 residues. Germline CDR1 reads MGHRA; CDR2 reads YSYEKL. V was trimmed by 3 bases and J by 4 bases, leaving 4 bases between them. Written as DNA, the CDR3 is TGCGCCAGCAGCCATGGGTACAATGAGCAGTTCTTC. It translates to CASSHGYNEQFF.

The chain employs TRBV9 and TRBJ2-2; TRBD1 aligns across 11 bases. Germline V gene sequence: CDR1 SGDLS, CDR2 YYNGEE. V was clipped by 5 bases and J by 4 bases; unmatched bases: 7. This CDR3 is built from 16 residues. CDR3 bases: TGTGCCAGCAGGGGACAGGGGGGATCAGCCACCGGGGAGCTGTTTTTT. This translates into CASRGQGGSATGELFF.

This clonotype was found many times. The CDR3: CASSVESAGGPVREQYF. CDR3 nucleotide sequence: TGTGCCAGCAGCGTAGAGTCCGCGGGAGGGCCGGTACGCGAGCAGTACTTC. The V and J genes are TRBV9 and TRBJ2-7; 9 bases fit TRBD2. The ends lost 0 bases at V and 6 bases at J; junction bases unmatched: 13. Germline CDR1 SGDLS, CDR2 YYNGEE. CDR3 length equals 17 residues.

This clonotype appeared a few times. This chain links TRBV28 with TRBJ2-1; D gene uncertain. CDR3 length: 11 amino acids. Per germline, CDR1 MDHEN and CDR2 SYDVKM. Trimming removed 3 bases from V and 15 bases from J, with 12 bases in between. CDR3 amino acids: CASSFSDFWFF. The CDR3 DNA follows: TGTGCCAGCAGTTTCAGTGACTTTTGGTTCTTC.

The chain carries TRBV19 and TRBJ1-1; TRBD1 matches 8 bases. Germline loops: CDR1 LNHDA, CDR2 SQIVND (reference sequence). The CDR3 loop spans 15 amino acids. Trimming removed 4 bases from V and 5 bases from J; junction bases left unmatched: 9. The chain's CDR3 is CASSTRTGSPTEAFF. The CDR3, as DNA: TGTGCCAGTAGTACGCGGACAGGGTCCCCAACTGAAGCTTTCTTT.

A remark on this clonotype: The germline gene is not matched at one end of the junction; a read error may be the cause. The chain couples TRBV4-3 to TRBJ2-1; D gene unclear. The CDR3 loop spans 16 amino acids. In germline, CDR1 is LGHNA, CDR2 YSLEER. CDR3 amino acids: CASCQDFGSPDNEQFF. DNA for the CDR3: TGCGCCAGCTGCCAAGATTTCGGCAGTCCGGACAATGAGCAGTTCTTC.